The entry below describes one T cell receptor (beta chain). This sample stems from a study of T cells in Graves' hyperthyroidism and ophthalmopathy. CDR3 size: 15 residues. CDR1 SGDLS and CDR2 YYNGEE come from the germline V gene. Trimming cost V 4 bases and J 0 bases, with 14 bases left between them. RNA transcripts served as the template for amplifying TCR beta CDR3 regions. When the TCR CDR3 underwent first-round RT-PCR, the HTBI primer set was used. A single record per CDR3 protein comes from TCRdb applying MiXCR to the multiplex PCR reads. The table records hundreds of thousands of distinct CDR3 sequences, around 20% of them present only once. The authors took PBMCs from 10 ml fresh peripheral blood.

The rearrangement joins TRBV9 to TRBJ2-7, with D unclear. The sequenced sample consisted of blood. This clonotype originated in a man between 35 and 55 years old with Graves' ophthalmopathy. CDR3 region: CASSPRPSDSYEQYF. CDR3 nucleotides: TGTGCCAGCAGCCCCAGGCCCAGCGACTCCTACGAGCAGTACTTC.